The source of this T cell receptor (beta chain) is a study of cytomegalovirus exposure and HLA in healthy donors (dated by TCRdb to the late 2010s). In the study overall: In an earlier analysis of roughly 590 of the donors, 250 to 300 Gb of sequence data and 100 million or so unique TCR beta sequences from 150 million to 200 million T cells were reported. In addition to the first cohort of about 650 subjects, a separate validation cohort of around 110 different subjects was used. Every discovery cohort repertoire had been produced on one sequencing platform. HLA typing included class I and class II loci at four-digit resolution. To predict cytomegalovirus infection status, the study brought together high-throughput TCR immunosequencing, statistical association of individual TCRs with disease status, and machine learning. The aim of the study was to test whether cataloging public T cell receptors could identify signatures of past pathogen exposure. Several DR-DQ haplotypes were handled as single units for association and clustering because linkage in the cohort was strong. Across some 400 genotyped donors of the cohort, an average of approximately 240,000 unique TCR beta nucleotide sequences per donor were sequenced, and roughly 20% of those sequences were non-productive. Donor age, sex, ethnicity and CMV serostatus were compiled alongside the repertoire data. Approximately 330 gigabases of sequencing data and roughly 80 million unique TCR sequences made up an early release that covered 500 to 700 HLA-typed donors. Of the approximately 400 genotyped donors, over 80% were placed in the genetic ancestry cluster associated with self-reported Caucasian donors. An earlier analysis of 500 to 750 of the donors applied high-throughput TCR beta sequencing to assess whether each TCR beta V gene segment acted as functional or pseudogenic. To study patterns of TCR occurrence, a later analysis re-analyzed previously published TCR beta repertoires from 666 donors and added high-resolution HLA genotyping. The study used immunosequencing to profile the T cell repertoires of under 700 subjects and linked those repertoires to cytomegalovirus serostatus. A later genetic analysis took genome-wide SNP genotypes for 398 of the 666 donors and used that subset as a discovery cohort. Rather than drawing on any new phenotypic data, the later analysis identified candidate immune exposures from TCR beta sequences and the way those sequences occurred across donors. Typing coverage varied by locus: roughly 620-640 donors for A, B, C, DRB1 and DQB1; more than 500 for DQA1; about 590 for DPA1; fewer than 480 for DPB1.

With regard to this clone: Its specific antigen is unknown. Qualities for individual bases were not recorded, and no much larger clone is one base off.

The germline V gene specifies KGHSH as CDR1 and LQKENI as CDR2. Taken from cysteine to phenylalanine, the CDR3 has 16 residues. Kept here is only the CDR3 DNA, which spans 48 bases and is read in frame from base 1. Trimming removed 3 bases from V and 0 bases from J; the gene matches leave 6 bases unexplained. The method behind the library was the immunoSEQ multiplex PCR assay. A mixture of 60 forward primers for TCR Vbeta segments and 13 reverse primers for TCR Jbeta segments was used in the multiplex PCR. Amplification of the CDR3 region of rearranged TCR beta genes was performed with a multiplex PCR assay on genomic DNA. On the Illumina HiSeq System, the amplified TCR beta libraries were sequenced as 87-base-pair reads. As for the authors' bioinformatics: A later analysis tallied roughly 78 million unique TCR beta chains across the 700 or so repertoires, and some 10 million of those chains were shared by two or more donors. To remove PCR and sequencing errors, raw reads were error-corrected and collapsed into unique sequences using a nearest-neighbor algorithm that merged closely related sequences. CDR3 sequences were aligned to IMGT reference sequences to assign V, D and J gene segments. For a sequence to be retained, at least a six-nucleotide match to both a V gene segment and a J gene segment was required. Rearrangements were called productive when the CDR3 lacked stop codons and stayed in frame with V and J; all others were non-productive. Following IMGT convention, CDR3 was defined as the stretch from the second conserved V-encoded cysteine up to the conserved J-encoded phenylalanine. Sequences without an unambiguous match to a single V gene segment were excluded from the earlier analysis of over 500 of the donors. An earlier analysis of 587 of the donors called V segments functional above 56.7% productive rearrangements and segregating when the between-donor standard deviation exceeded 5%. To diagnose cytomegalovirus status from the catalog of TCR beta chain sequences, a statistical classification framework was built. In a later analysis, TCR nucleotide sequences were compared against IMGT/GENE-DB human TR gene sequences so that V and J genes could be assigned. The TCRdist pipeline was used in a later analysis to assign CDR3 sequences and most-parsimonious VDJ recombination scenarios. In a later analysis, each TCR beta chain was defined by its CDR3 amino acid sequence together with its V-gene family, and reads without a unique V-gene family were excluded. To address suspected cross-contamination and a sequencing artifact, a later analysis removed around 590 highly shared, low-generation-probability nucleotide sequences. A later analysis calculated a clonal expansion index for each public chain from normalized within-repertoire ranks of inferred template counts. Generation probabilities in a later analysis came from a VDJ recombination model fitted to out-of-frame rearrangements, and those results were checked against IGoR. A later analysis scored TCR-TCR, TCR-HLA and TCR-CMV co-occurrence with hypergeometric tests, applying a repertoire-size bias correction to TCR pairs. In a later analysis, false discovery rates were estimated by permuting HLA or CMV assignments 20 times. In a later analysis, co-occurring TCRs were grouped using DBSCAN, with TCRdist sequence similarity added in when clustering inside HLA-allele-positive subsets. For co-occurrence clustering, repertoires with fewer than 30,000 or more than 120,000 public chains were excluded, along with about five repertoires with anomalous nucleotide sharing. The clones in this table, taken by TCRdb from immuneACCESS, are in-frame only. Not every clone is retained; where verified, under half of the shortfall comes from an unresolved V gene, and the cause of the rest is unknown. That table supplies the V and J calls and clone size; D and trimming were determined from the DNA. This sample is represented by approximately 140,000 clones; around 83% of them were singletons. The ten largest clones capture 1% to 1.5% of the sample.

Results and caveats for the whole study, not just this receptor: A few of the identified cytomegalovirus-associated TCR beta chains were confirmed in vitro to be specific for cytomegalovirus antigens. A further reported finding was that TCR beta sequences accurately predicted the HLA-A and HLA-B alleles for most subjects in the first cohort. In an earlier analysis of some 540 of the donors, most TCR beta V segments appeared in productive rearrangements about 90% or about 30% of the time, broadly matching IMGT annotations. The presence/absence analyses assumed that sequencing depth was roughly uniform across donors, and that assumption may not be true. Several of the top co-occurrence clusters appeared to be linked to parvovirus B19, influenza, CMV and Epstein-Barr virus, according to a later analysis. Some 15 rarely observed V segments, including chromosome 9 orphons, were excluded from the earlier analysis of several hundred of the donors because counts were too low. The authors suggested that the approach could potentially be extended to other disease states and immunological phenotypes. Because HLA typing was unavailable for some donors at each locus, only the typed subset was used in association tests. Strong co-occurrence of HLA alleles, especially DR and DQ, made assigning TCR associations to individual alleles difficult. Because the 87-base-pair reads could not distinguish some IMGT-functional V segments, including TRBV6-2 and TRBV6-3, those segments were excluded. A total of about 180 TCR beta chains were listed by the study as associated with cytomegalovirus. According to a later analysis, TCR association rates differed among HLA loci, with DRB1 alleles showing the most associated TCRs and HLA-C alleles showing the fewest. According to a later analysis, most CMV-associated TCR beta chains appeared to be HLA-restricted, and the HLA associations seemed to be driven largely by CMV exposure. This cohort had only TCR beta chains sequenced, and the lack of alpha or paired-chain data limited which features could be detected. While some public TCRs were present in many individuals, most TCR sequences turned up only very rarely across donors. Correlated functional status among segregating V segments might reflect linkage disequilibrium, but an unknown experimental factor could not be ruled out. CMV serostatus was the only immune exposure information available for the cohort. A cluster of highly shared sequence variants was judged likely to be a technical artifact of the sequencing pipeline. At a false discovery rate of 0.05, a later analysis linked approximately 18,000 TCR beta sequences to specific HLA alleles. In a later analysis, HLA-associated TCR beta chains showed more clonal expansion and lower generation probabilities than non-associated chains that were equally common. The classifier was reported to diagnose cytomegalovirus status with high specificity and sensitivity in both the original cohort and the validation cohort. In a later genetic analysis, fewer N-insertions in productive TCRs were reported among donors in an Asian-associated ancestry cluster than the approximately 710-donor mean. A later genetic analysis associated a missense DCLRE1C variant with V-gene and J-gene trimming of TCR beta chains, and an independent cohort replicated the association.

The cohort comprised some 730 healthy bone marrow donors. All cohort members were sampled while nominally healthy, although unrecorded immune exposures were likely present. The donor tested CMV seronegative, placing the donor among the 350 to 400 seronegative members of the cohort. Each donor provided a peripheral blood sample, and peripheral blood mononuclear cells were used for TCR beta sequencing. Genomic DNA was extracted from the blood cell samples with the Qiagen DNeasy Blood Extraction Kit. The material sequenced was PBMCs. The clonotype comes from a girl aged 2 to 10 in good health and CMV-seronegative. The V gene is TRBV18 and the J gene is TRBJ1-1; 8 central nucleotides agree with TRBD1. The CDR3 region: CASSPDRGRMNTEAFF. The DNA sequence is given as TGTGCCAGCTCACCCGACAGGGGCAGGATGAACACTGAAGCTTTCTTT.